Detailed here is one T cell receptor beta chain. Sequencing was performed with immunoSEQ multiplex PCR; in TCRdb, only in-frame clones are kept and a portion is missing. The sample has tens of thousands of clones, around four fifths seen once. Participants were aged 18 to 89 years, lived in under 25 US areas, and enrolled virtually. Categorization into cohorts depended on clinical history that participants reported. This sample was taken from a study of blood T cell repertoires in COVID-19. The clonotype originates from a woman between 50 and 59 years old with acute COVID-19. Sequenced input: PBMCs or T cells enriched from blood (not recorded which).

The CDR3: CSVWQGFNYGYTF. CDR3 nucleotides: TGCAGCGTTTGGCAGGGATTTAACTATGGCTACACCTTC. This sequence joins TRBV29-1 and TRBJ1-2; possible D gene TRBD1, 5 bases. Germline V gene sequence: CDR1 SQVTM, CDR2 ANQGSEA. The CDR3 sequence is 13 residues long. The V end lost 5 bases, the J end lost 1 base, and 11 bases lay between the germline ends.